The 23 T cell receptor beta chains below all came from one sample that was sequenced in a study of shared clonotypes between healthy human individuals. Naive CD8 cells comprised CD45RO-negative, CCR7-positively selected cells, excluding terminally differentiated effector memory CD45RA+ cells. Assay: immunoSEQ multiplex PCR; the TCRdb copy retains only in-frame clones and omits some. The profile shows 600,000 or so clones, approximately 95% of them singletons. The sequencing input was naive CD8+ T cells sorted from blood. The receptors originated from a woman aged 25 to 39 in good health.

In this sample, this clone turned up once. V usage is TRBV28 and J usage is TRBJ2-3; D is perhaps TRBD2 (6 bases). This CDR3 has 14 residues. Per germline, CDR1 MDHEN and CDR2 SYDVKM. With 2 bases removed from V and 5 bases from J, the gap between germline ends came to 11 bases. The CDR3 DNA reads TGTGCCAGCAGTTTAGGAGGGGAAGAAGATACGCAGTATTTT. Protein: CASSLGGEEDTQYF.

To note about this clone: The same CDR3 arises from other DNA sequences in this sample as well. V is TRBV4-1 and J is TRBJ2-7; TRBD2 matches 10 bases. V was clipped by 2 bases and J by 3 bases; unmatched bases: 1. Germline values: CDR1 MGHRA, CDR2 YSYEKL. The CDR3 extends over 14 amino acids. The CDR3 region is CASSQLAGDYEQYF. CDR3 nucleotides: TGCGCCAGCAGCCAACTAGCGGGGGACTACGAGCAGTACTTC.

This chain joins TRBV4-1 and TRBJ1-5; possible D gene TRBD1, 5 bases. The germline gives CDR1 MGHRA, CDR2 YSYEKL. Trimming removed 0 bases at V and 2 bases at J, with 17 bases between. This CDR3 region has 18 residues. The CDR3 DNA reads TGCGCCAGCAGCCAAGAATGGGACTCGGGCATGGGCAATCAGCCCCAGCATTTT. It is translated as CASSQEWDSGMGNQPQHF.

The rearrangement joins TRBV7-6 to TRBJ2-7, with TRBD2 matching over 8 bases. The V segment lost 5 bases and the J segment 0 bases; nucleotides outside the gene matches: 9. In germline, CDR1 is SGHVS, CDR2 FNYEAQ. This CDR3 has 16 amino acids. CDR3 in amino acids: CASSPGTSGSSYEQYF. In DNA, the CDR3 is TGTGCCAGCAGCCCTGGTACTAGCGGCAGCTCCTACGAGCAGTACTTC.

J is TRBJ2-7 and V is TRBV10-3, with no clear D. The germline V gene has CDR1 ENHRY and CDR2 SYGVKD. CDR3 length: 16 residues. Trimming pared 0 bases from V and 0 bases from J, leaving 12 bases between. This chain's CDR3 is CAISESDSPSSYEQYF. The CDR3 DNA reads as TGTGCCATCAGTGAGTCCGACTCCCCGAGCTCCTACGAGCAGTACTTC.

V gene TRBV30 combines with J gene TRBJ2-5, with 10 bases aligning to TRBD2. J lost 3 bases, V lost 4 bases, and 8 bases had no gene match. Germline assignment: CDR1 GTSNPN and CDR2 SVGIG (reference sequence). The CDR3 has 15 residues. CDR3: CAWTPGSGREETQYF. The DNA of the CDR3 is TGTGCCTGGACCCCAGGCAGCGGGAGGGAAGAGACCCAGTACTTC.

The chain couples TRBV6-6 to TRBJ2-7; D possibly uses TRBD1 or TRBD2 (6 bases each). V lost 9 bases to trimming and J lost 6 bases, with 18 bases between them. The CDR3 covers 13 residues. CDR1 and CDR2 (germline): MNHNY, SVGAGI (reference sequence). The CDR3 nucleotides read TGTGCCAGTCTAGGGGGGAGCGGTGCCGAGCAGTACTTC. Translation: CASLGGSGAEQYF.

The DNA of the CDR3 is TGTGCCAGCAGCCCCCGATTACAGGGGGCTAGAGAGACCCAGTACTTC. Translating it yields CASSPRLQGARETQYF. The chain is built from TRBV7-9 and TRBJ2-5; 9 bases align to TRBD1. Germline CDR1 reads SEHNR; CDR2 reads FQNEAQ (reference sequence). The CDR3 consists of 16 residues. V gave up 5 bases and J gave up 4 bases; unmatched junction bases: 11.

This clone was recorded only once. Other nucleotide sequences from this sample produce the same CDR3. The chain links TRBV28 to TRBJ2-7; D unresolved. CDR1 and CDR2 from the germline V gene are MDHEN and SYDVKM. The CDR3 length is 13 residues. Trimming shortened V by 3 bases and J by 1 base, and 7 bases separated the two germline ends. CDR3 nucleotides: TGTGCCAGCAGTTTTGGTGGTTCCTACGAGCAGTACTTC. Translated: CASSFGGSYEQYF.

This chain uses TRBV19 with TRBJ2-3, with 13 bases fitting TRBD2. Looked up from germline, CDR1 is LNHDA and CDR2 is SQIVND (reference sequence). The length of the CDR3 is 17 residues. Unmatched junction bases numbered 5, after V lost 5 bases and J lost 0 bases. CDR3 DNA sequence: TGTGCCAGTAGTGAGACTAGCGGGAGGCACAGCACAGATACGCAGTATTTT. As protein: CASSETSGRHSTDTQYF.

V is TRBV6-1 and J is TRBJ2-7; a weak D match, TRBD1 (6 bases). Trimming removed 1 base at V and 3 bases at J, with 19 bases between. Germline CDR1 and CDR2: MNHNS and SASEGT. The CDR3 consists of 17 residues. CDR3 sequence (DNA): TGTGCCAGCAGTGAAGGGCGGGCAGGGGCTTATGTCTACGAGCAGTACTTC. Residues: CASSEGRAGAYVYEQYF.

This clone was found once. Within the sample, other DNA sequences also encode this same CDR3. The V gene is TRBV11-2, the J gene TRBJ1-5; D remains unclear. Per germline, CDR1 SGHAT and CDR2 FQNNGV. V lost 0 bases and J 4 bases, leaving 4 bases between the germline ends. This CDR3 spans 13 amino acids. The CDR3: CASSLDSNQPQHF. CDR3 in DNA: TGTGCCAGCAGCTTAGATTCGAATCAGCCCCAGCATTTT.

V gene TRBV10-2 combines with J gene TRBJ2-5, with no clear D. V gave up 6 bases and J gave up 4 bases, with 6 bases separating them. The germline CDR1 and CDR2 sequences are WSHSY and SAAADI. The CDR3 loop spans 11 amino acids. CDR3 residues: CASRLRETQYF. CDR3 nucleotides: TGCGCCAGCAGATTAAGAGAGACCCAGTACTTC.

V is TRBV5-6 and J is TRBJ2-7, with 10 nucleotides matching TRBD2. Germline CDR1 reads SGHDT; CDR2 reads YYEEEE. Trimming took 2 bases from V and 5 from J; bases not matched to a gene: 10. The CDR3 has 16 residues. The chain's CDR3 is CASSFGASGRLDEQYF. DNA for the CDR3: TGTGCCAGCAGCTTCGGCGCTAGCGGGAGACTAGACGAGCAGTACTTC.

The gene calls are TRBV13 and TRBJ2-7; 10 bases map to TRBD1. Germline V gene lookup returns CDR1 PRHDT and CDR2 FYEKMQ (reference sequence). Trimming cost V 0 bases and J 2 bases; bases outside gene matches: 4. CDR3 length: 16 residues. This CDR3 is CASSLGGQGTTYEQYF. CDR3 DNA: TGTGCCAGCAGCTTAGGGGGACAGGGGACTACCTACGAGCAGTACTTC.

CDR3 nucleotide sequence: TGTGCCAGCAGCCCCTGGACTAGCGGGAGCGAGACAGGTCAGTTCTTC. Translating it yields CASSPWTSGSETGQFF. The chain joins TRBV7-2 to TRBJ2-1; 13 bases align to TRBD2. The length of the CDR3 is 16 residues. CDR1 and CDR2 (germline): SGHTA, FQGNSA. The trim removed 5 bases at V and 13 bases at J, leaving 14 bases unmatched.

The chain carries TRBV7-9 and TRBJ2-7; TRBD1 or TRBD2 may be the D gene (5 bases each). In germline, CDR1 is SEHNR, CDR2 FQNEAQ (reference sequence). The CDR3 sequence is 17 residues long. Deletions cut 5 bases from V and 3 bases from J, with 23 bases between. The CDR3 nucleotides are TGTGCCAGCAGCGAAAAGGGGCAAGGGGCCGGGGACTACGAGCAGTACTTC. Protein sequence: CASSEKGQGAGDYEQYF.

V usage is TRBV5-6 and J usage is TRBJ2-7, with D unresolved. Trimming pared 4 bases from V and 3 bases from J, leaving 11 bases between. This CDR3 has 13 residues. The germline gives CDR1 SGHDT, CDR2 YYEEEE. CDR3 loop: CASSPVGGYEQYF. CDR3 bases: TGTGCCAGCAGCCCCGTGGGCGGCTACGAGCAGTACTTC.

The genes are TRBV14 and TRBJ2-1; 7 bases align to TRBD2. The CDR3 runs 12 residues. CDR1 and CDR2 from the germline V gene are SGHDN and FVKESK. With V trimmed by 9 bases and J by 6 bases, 5 bases remained unmatched. CDR3 DNA: TGTGCCAGTGGGGGGGAAGTCAATGAGCAGTTCTTC. Translation gives CASGGEVNEQFF.

The chain is built from TRBV7-9 and TRBJ2-5; a weak D match, TRBD2 (5 bases). V was shortened by 6 bases and J by 5 bases, with 10 bases between the two germline ends. The CDR3 has 12 residues. Germline V lookup: CDR1 SEHNR, CDR2 FQNEAQ (reference sequence). The CDR3 sequence is CASSRGFETQYF. CDR3 in DNA: TGTGCCAGCAGTCGGGGATTCGAGACCCAGTACTTC.

The V gene is TRBV7-6, the J gene TRBJ2-1; 9 positions agree with TRBD2. CDR1 SGHVS and CDR2 FNYEAQ come from the germline V gene. The CDR3 has 15 amino acids. V shed 3 bases and J 3 bases; nucleotides not matched to a gene: 3. The CDR3 DNA sequence: TGTGCCAGCAGCTTTTTACTAGCGGGCTACAATGAGCAGTTCTTC. Protein sequence: CASSFLLAGYNEQFF.

The CDR3 sequence: CASSSQTGGYEQYF. The CDR3 DNA reads as TGCGCCAGCAGCTCCCAGACAGGGGGTTACGAGCAGTACTTC. V is TRBV5-1 and J is TRBJ2-7; the match to TRBD1 covers 9 bases. The CDR3 runs to 14 residues. With V trimmed by 3 bases and J by 4 bases, 5 bases remained unmatched. Germline V gene data show CDR1 as SGHRS and CDR2 as YFSETQ.

The chain couples TRBV4-1 to TRBJ2-5; perhaps TRBD1 as D (5 bases). The tail of the sequence fits TRBJ2-7 better, so the J call may be wrong. Germline V lookup: CDR1 MGHRA, CDR2 YSYEKL. The CDR3 is 14 amino acids. In DNA, the CDR3 is TGCGCCAGCAGCCAAGATCTTGGGGCATACGAGCAGTACTTC. This encodes CASSQDLGAYEQYF.